These 30 T cell receptor beta chains share one sample of origin, sequenced in a study of Graves' ophthalmopathy and Graves' hyperthyroidism. Scientists amplified the TCR beta CDR3 regions from RNA transcripts. After a first-round RT-PCR with HTBI primers, a second-round multiplex PCR was run. A single record per CDR3 protein comes from TCRdb applying MiXCR to the multiplex PCR reads. In the table there are roughly 400,000 distinct CDR3 sequences, 15% of which are singletons. What was sequenced was peripheral blood. These receptors originate from a woman between 18 and 29 years old with stable Graves' hyperthyroidism.

This clonotype appeared many times. The chain joins TRBV2 to TRBJ2-7; D is possibly TRBD2 (5 bases). Between the trimmed V and J ends, which lost 6 bases and 7 bases, there was a span of 22 bases. The V gene's germline CDR1 is SNHLY and CDR2 FYNNEI. The CDR3 has 15 amino acids. CDR3 residues: CASRAWTATPGEQYF. The CDR3 DNA is TGTGCCAGCAGGGCCTGGACGGCCACCCCGGGAGAGCAGTACTTC. The full variable domain, completed using reference TRBV2 and TRBJ2-7, is EPEVTQTPSHQVTQMGQEVILRCVPISNHLYFYWYRQILGQKVEFLVSFYNNEISEKSEIFDDQFSVERPDGSNFTLKIRSTKLEDSAMYFCASRAWTATPGEQYFGPGTRLTVT.

This clonotype was observed many times. The J gene is TRBJ1-1, the V gene TRBV7-9, with D perhaps TRBD1 (6 bases). The CDR3 is made up of 14 amino acids. The ends were cut back, 6 bases at V and 2 bases at J, with 13 bases in the middle. Germline assignment: CDR1 SEHNR and CDR2 FQNEAQ (reference sequence). The DNA for the CDR3 is TGTGCCAGCAGACGGACAGAGCCAAACACTGAAGCTTTCTTT. It yields the protein CASRRTEPNTEAFF.

This clonotype came up many times. The J gene is TRBJ1-5, the V gene TRBV6-4; no clear D. Trimming took 2 bases from V and 5 from J, leaving 16 bases between them. Germline CDR1 and CDR2: MRHNA and SNTAGT. The CDR3 has 16 amino acids. The CDR3 loop reads CASSDNSGDRYQPQHF. DNA for the CDR3: TGTGCCAGCAGTGACAACTCGGGAGACCGATATCAGCCCCAGCATTTT.

In its sample, this clonotype was seen many times. CDR3 sequence reads: CSVVRLGNTEAFF. As DNA, the CDR3 is TGCAGCGTTGTCCGGTTGGGGAACACTGAAGCTTTCTTT. The chain employs TRBV29-1 and TRBJ1-1; no clear D gene. This CDR3 comprises 13 residues. Trimming shortened V by 4 bases and J by 1 base, and 10 bases separated the two germline ends. CDR1 is SQVTM, CDR2 ANQGSEA, per germline.

This clonotype was counted many times. This chain links TRBV6-1 with TRBJ1-5, with D uncertain. From germline, CDR1 is MNHNS and CDR2 SASEGT. This CDR3 is 13 amino acids long. Trimming removed 3 bases at V and 3 bases at J, with 6 bases between. The CDR3 is CASSDVVNQPQHF. Written as DNA, the CDR3 is TGTGCCAGCAGTGACGTAGTCAATCAGCCCCAGCATTTT.

This clonotype was counted at least ten times. DNA for the CDR3: TGTGCCAGCAGCCTCGGACAGGGAAATACACCCCTCCACTTT. It codes for CASSLGQGNTPLHF. The chain uses TRBV11-2 and TRBJ1-6; 8 nucleotides align to TRBD1. Germline-derived CDR1 and CDR2 are SGHAT and FQNNGV. The CDR3 sequence is 14 residues long. Unmatched junction bases numbered 8, after V lost 5 bases and J lost 11 bases.

This clonotype came up many times. The chain links TRBV12-3 or TRBV12-4 to TRBJ1-1; tentative D call: TRBD1 (6 bases). The CDR3 covers 15 residues. Deletions cut 3 bases from V and 4 bases from J, with 15 bases between. This CDR3 reads CASSLGRGPVTEAFF. The CDR3 bases are TGTGCCAGCAGTTTGGGCCGGGGGCCAGTCACTGAAGCTTTCTTT.

This clonotype has ten or more counts. The chain carries TRBV20-1 and TRBJ2-5; TRBD2 agrees at 11 bases. The junction had 2 bases not matched to a gene; V was cut back by 0 bases and J by 5 bases. Germline assignment: CDR1 DFQATT and CDR2 SNEGSKA (reference sequence). This CDR3 has 14 amino acids. The CDR3 loop is CSARELAGVETQYF. CDR3 nucleotide sequence: TGCAGTGCTAGAGAACTAGCGGGGGTGGAGACCCAGTACTTC.

This clonotype was seen ten or more times. The chain employs TRBV6-5 and TRBJ1-1; perhaps TRBD1 as D (6 bases). CDR3 length equals 12 residues. Trimming took 4 bases from V and 6 from J, leaving 9 bases between them. Germline CDR1 and CDR2: MNHEY and SVGAGI. This CDR3 is CASSSEGAEAFF. CDR3 in DNA: TGTGCCAGCAGTTCCGAGGGGGCTGAAGCTTTCTTT.

This clonotype has a count of ten or more. The chain employs TRBV6-1 and TRBJ1-1, with 8 bases that match TRBD1. The trim removed 11 bases at V and 0 bases at J, leaving 2 bases unmatched. The V gene's germline CDR1 is MNHNS and CDR2 SASEGT. The CDR3 sequence is 12 residues long. The CDR3 DNA reads as TGTGCCGGGGGACAGGTGAACACTGAAGCTTTCTTT. Protein: CAGGQVNTEAFF.

This clonotype came up many times. This chain links TRBV6-4 with TRBJ1-5; 10 bases agree with TRBD1. J gave up 1 base and V 8 bases, and 11 bases lay outside the gene matches. There are 17 residues in the CDR3. Germline CDR1 MRHNA, CDR2 SNTAGT. CDR3 DNA sequence: TGTGCCAGCCACAGGACAGGGGGATTTGGCAGCAATCAGCCCCAGCATTTT. Amino acid sequence: CASHRTGGFGSNQPQHF.

This clonotype was detected ten times or more. This chain joins TRBV7-9 and TRBJ2-5; possible D gene TRBD1, 6 bases. V gave up 5 bases and J gave up 3 bases, with 13 bases separating them. Germline V gene sequence: CDR1 SEHNR, CDR2 FQNEAQ (reference sequence). This CDR3 has 14 amino acids. CDR3 region: CASSPGTYEETQYF. The CDR3, as DNA: TGTGCCAGCAGCCCGGGGACATACGAAGAGACCCAGTACTTC.

At least ten counts were recorded for this clonotype. The chain combines TRBV12-3 or TRBV12-4 with TRBJ1-6; 8 nucleotides align to TRBD1. Unmatched junction bases numbered 3, after V lost 6 bases and J lost 2 bases. This CDR3 region has 15 residues. CDR3 in amino acids: CASRQTGAYNSPLHF. As DNA, the CDR3 is TGTGCCAGCAGGCAGACAGGGGCCTATAATTCACCCCTCCACTTT.

This chain uses TRBV27 with TRBJ1-5; D is perhaps TRBD1 (6 bases). From germline, CDR1 is MNHEY and CDR2 SMNVEV (reference sequence). The CDR3 length is 14 residues. Trimming took off 8 bases at V and 0 bases at J, with 11 bases between the two ends. CDR3 loop: CASSVGASNQPQHF. CDR3 DNA: TGTGCCAGCTCGGTGGGGGCTAGCAATCAGCCCCAGCATTTT.

The chain joins TRBV9 to TRBJ1-1, with TRBD1 matching 7 bases. The CDR3 loop spans 14 amino acids. V shed 3 bases, J shed 5 bases, and the junction held 7 bases outside the gene matches. Per germline, CDR1 SGDLS and CDR2 YYNGEE. The chain's CDR3 is CASSANTGETEAFF. CDR3 sequence (DNA): TGTGCCAGCAGCGCCAATACAGGGGAGACTGAAGCTTTCTTT. The full variable domain, completed using reference TRBV9 and TRBJ1-1, is DSGVTQTPKHLITATGQRVTLRCSPRSGDLSVYWYQQSLDQGLQFLIQYYNGEERAKGNILERFSAQQFPDLHSELNLSSLELGDSALYFCASSANTGETEAFFGQGTRLTVV.

A few counts support this clonotype. The chain carries TRBV7-3 and TRBJ1-6, with 7 bases identical to TRBD1. V lost 2 bases to trimming and J lost 10 bases; unmatched junction nucleotides: 8. The CDR3 runs to 15 residues. CDR1 is SGHTA and CDR2 is FQGTGA in the germline V gene. The CDR3 spells CASSLGAGGRSPLHF. In DNA, the CDR3 is TGTGCCAGCAGCTTAGGGGCAGGGGGTCGGTCACCCCTCCACTTT.

At least ten counts were recorded for this clonotype. The chain is built from TRBV4-1 and TRBJ1-2; D ambiguous. With 5 bases removed from V and 8 bases from J, the gap between germline ends came to 15 bases. This CDR3 contains 13 residues. CDR1 and CDR2 (germline): MGHRA, YSYEKL. The CDR3 bases are TGCGCCAGCAGCGGTGGGAGGGTGGAGGGCTACACCTTC. Amino acids: CASSGGRVEGYTF.

This clonotype was counted ten times or more. V is TRBV27 and J is TRBJ1-5; D gene ambiguous. V shed 5 bases and J shed 6 bases, with 23 bases lying between them. The CDR3 length is 17 residues. Germline CDR1 is MNHEY and CDR2 is SMNVEV (reference sequence). This CDR3 is CASSPLRGPPIGQPQHF. CDR3 bases: TGTGCCAGCAGTCCACTGCGAGGTCCCCCGATCGGTCAGCCCCAGCATTTT.

This clonotype has a handful of counts. The chain is built from TRBV12-3 or TRBV12-4 and TRBJ2-2; no clear D gene. CDR3 size: 15 residues. V lost 5 bases, J lost 8 bases, and 18 bases lay in between. The CDR3 DNA is TGTGCCAGCAGTATAGGGATGATTGACTCTGGGGAGCTGTTTTTT. Amino acids: CASSIGMIDSGELFF.

The chain combines TRBV5-1 with TRBJ2-7, with 7 nucleotides matching TRBD1. V lost 1 base and J lost 4; bases outside the gene matches: 8. Germline CDR1 is SGHRS and CDR2 is YFSETQ. This CDR3 spans 15 amino acids. CDR3 DNA sequence: TGCGCCAGCAGCTTGCTTTCTGACAGGGCTTACGAGCAGTACTTC. Translating it yields CASSLLSDRAYEQYF.

In this sample, this clonotype turned up many times. V gene TRBV19 combines with J gene TRBJ1-1; D remains ambiguous. The ends were cut back, 4 bases at V and 2 bases at J, with 14 bases in the middle. The germline V gene encodes CDR1 LNHDA and CDR2 SQIVND (reference sequence). CDR3 size: 15 residues. CDR3 amino acids: CASSKPVTLNTEAFF. The CDR3 nucleotides are TGTGCCAGTAGTAAGCCGGTAACATTAAACACTGAAGCTTTCTTT.

This clonotype has at least ten counts. This chain uses TRBV6-5 with TRBJ2-2; 7 nucleotides line up with TRBD1. Germline V gives CDR1 MNHEY, CDR2 SVGAGI. V was pared by 2 bases and J by 5 bases, with 5 bases of the junction left unmatched. The CDR3 totals 15 residues. The CDR3 DNA reads TGTGCCAGCAGTTACGTGCACAGGGGAACCGGGGAGCTGTTTTTT. Encoded protein: CASSYVHRGTGELFF.

This clonotype has at least ten counts. V usage is TRBV5-1 and J usage is TRBJ1-2, with D perhaps TRBD1 (6 bases). Germline CDR1 is SGHRS and CDR2 is YFSETQ. Trimming cost V 2 bases and J 4 bases, with 12 bases left between them. This CDR3 has 14 residues. CDR3 residues: CASSFLQGAYGYTF. DNA for the CDR3: TGCGCCAGCAGCTTCCTACAGGGAGCCTATGGCTACACCTTC. The full variable domain, rest sourced from reference TRBV5-1 and TRBJ1-2, is KAGVTQTPRYLIKTRGQQVTLSCSPISGHRSVSWYQQTPGQGLQFLFEYFSETQRNKGNFPGRFSGRQFSNSRSEMNVSTLELGDSALYLCASSFLQGAYGYTFGSGTRLTVV.

The rearrangement links TRBV11-2 to TRBJ2-5, with 9 bases aligning to TRBD1. Trimming removed 3 bases from V and 0 bases from J; junction bases left unmatched: 14. This CDR3 has 19 residues. From germline, CDR1 is SGHAT and CDR2 FQNNGV. This chain's CDR3 is CASSFYKYTGQGYQETQYF. CDR3 bases: TGTGCCAGCAGCTTTTACAAATATACCGGACAGGGGTACCAAGAGACCCAGTACTTC.

This clonotype was recorded many times. This sequence joins TRBV7-2 and TRBJ2-7, with D possibly matching TRBD1 (6 bases). CDR3 length: 17 amino acids. V dropped 0 bases and J dropped 2 bases, with 17 bases sitting between them. Germline CDR1 is SGHTA and CDR2 is FQGNSA. CDR3 in DNA: TGTGCCAGCAGCTTAGCTCGTGAGGGGGTCAGGACCTACGAGCAGTACTTC. This codes for CASSLAREGVRTYEQYF.

The table lists this clonotype with many counts. The rearrangement joins TRBV19 to TRBJ1-2; D possibly corresponds to TRBD1 (6 bases). V lost 3 bases to trimming and J lost 6 bases, with 14 bases between them. Looked up from germline, CDR1 is LNHDA and CDR2 is SQIVND (reference sequence). The CDR3 is made up of 14 amino acids. CDR3 sequence (DNA): TGTGCCAGTAGTATTCAACAGGGAAGCCATGGCTACACCTTC. Its protein product is CASSIQQGSHGYTF.

This clonotype has a count of ten or more. The J gene is TRBJ2-2, the V gene TRBV7-3; TRBD2 agrees at 7 bases. This CDR3 is built from 13 residues. Per germline, CDR1 SGHTA and CDR2 FQGTGA. Trimming removed 6 bases from V and 5 bases from J; junction bases left unmatched: 3. CDR3 loop: CASRMGGTGELFF. The CDR3 DNA follows: TGTGCCAGCAGGATGGGGGGGACCGGGGAGCTGTTTTTT.

The chain joins TRBV9 to TRBJ2-4, with TRBD1 identical over 7 bases. V was clipped by 0 bases and J by 10 bases; unmatched bases: 4. Germline CDR1 SGDLS, CDR2 YYNGEE. The CDR3 runs 13 residues. This CDR3 is CASSVGDSGIQYF. In DNA, the CDR3 is TGTGCCAGCAGCGTAGGGGACAGTGGAATTCAGTACTTC.

In its sample, this clonotype was seen a few times. The CDR3: CASQTVSTETQYF. In nucleotides, the CDR3 is TGTGCCAGCCAAACGGTCAGTACGGAGACCCAGTACTTC. The J gene is TRBJ2-5, the V gene TRBV25-1; no definite D call. CDR3 length: 13 amino acids. CDR1 and CDR2 (germline): MGHDK, SYGVNS. Trimming pared 8 bases from V and 5 bases from J, leaving 15 bases between.

As concerns this clonotype: A read error is likely, as this CDR3 ends without the conserved phenylalanine or tryptophan. This chain connects TRBV27 to TRBJ1-2, with TRBD1 matching over 7 bases. The CDR3 is made up of 13 amino acids. J was trimmed by 7 bases and V by 6 bases; bases with no gene match: 8. Per germline, CDR1 MNHEY and CDR2 SMNVEV (reference sequence). DNA for the CDR3: TGTGCCAGCAGCGACAGGGTGGTGTCTGGCTACACCTAC. Encoded protein: CASSDRVVSGYTY.